The clone carrying this T cell receptor (beta chain) came up once. Its specificity is unknown. Pooling covered second doses at about 4 or about 12 weeks. The entry originates in a study of T cell responses to AZD1222 COVID-19 vaccine. Points from the study as a whole: At 160-218 and 743-854, vaccine-associated CD4 TCRs were dominant, and they spanned spike. Clonal diversity was possibly underestimated; the donors were predominantly white British and more often female.

The V and J ends lost 6 bases and 4 bases, in that order; junction bases with no gene match: 5. Germline assignment: CDR1 KGHSH and CDR2 LQKENI. The CDR3 has 13 residues. Clones were sequenced by immunoSEQ multiplex PCR, and TCRdb holds only the in-frame ones, with some missing. There are roughly 70,000 clones in the sample; 70% to 90% occur only once, and 1% to 1.5% lies in the top ten. Sequenced here: peripheral blood, sampled 28 days after the second AZD1222 dose. This chain connects TRBV18 to TRBJ1-2; 7 positions match TRBD1. The origin of this receptor is an adult who received the AZD1222 COVID-19 vaccine. For the CDR3, the DNA is TGTGCCAGCTCGCAAGGACAGGTCTATGGCTACACCTTC. Its translation is CASSQGQVYGYTF.